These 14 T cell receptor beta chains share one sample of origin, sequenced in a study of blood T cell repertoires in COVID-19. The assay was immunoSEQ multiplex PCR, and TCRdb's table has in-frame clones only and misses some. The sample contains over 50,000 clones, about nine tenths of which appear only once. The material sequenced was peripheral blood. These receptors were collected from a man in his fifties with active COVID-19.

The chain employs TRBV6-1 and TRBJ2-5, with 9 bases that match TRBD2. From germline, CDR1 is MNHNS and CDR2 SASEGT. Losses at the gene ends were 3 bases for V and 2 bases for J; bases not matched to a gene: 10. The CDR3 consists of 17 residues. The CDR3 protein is CASSDLPPGLAQETQYF. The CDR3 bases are TGTGCCAGCAGTGACCTACCTCCGGGACTAGCTCAAGAGACCCAGTACTTC.

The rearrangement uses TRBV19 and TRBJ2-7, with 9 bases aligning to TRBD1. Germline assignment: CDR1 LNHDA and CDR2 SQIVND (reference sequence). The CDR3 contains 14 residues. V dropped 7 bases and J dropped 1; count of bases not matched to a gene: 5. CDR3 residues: CASTPGTGSYEQYF. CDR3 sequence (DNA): TGTGCCAGTACACCCGGGACAGGGTCCTACGAGCAGTACTTC.

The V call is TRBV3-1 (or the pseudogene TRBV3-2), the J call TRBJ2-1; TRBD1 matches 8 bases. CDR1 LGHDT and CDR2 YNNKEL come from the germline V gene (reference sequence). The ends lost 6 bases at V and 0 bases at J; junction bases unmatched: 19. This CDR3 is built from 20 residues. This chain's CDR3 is CASRSLQGENEWSSYNEQFF. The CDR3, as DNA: TGTGCCAGCAGGTCACTACAGGGGGAGAATGAGTGGAGCTCCTACAATGAGCAGTTCTTC.

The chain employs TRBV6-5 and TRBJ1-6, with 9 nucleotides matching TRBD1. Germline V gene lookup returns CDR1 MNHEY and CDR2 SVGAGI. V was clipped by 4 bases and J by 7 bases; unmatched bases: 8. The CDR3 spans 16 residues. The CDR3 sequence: CASSSVGTGLNSPLHF. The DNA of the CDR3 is TGTGCCAGCAGTTCTGTGGGGACAGGGCTAAATTCACCCCTCCACTTT.

CDR3 region: CASSLAGNMNTEAFF. In nucleotides, the CDR3 is TGTGCCAGCAGTTTGGCAGGGAACATGAACACTGAAGCTTTCTTT. The rearrangement links TRBV27 to TRBJ1-1; a possible D gene is TRBD1 (5 bases). The CDR3 loop spans 15 amino acids. The V end lost 3 bases, the J end lost 0 bases, and 11 bases lay between the germline ends. Germline V CDR1 and CDR2: MNHEY, SMNVEV (reference sequence).

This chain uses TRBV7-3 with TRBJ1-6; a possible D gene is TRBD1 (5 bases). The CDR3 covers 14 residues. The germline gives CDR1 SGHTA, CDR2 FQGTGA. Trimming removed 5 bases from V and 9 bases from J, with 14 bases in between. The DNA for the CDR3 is TGTGCCAGCAGCCTCACAGGAGTCGGTTCACCCCTCCACTTT. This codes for CASSLTGVGSPLHF.

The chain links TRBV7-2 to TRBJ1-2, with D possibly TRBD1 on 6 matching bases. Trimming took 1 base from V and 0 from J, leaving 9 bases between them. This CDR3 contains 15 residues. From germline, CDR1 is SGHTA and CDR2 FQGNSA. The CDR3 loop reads CASSLGEGANYGYTF. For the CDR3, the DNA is TGTGCCAGCAGCTTAGGAGAGGGGGCTAACTATGGCTACACCTTC.

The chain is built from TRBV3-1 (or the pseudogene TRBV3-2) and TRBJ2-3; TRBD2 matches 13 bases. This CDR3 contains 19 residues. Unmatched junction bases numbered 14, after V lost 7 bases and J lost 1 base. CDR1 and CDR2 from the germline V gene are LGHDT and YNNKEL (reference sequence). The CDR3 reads CASTPSPGLAGTGTDTQYF. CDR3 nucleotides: TGTGCCAGCACCCCCAGTCCGGGACTAGCGGGGACTGGCACAGATACGCAGTATTTT.

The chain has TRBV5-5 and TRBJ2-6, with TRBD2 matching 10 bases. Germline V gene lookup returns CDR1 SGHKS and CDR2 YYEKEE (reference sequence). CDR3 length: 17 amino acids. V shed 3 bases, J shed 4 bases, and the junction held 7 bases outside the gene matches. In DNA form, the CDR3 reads TGTGCCAGCAGCTGGACTAGCGGCTTTCGCGGGGCCAACGTCCTGACTTTC. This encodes CASSWTSGFRGANVLTF.

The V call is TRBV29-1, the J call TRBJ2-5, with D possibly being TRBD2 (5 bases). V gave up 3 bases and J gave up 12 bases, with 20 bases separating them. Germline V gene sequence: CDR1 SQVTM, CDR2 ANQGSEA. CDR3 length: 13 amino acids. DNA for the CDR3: TGCAGCGTTGAGTCCCCACGGGGTAGGGAAAAGTACTTC. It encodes CSVESPRGREKYF. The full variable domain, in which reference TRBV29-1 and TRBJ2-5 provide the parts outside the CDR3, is SAVISQKPSRDICQRGTSLTIQCQVDSQVTMMFWYRQQPGQSLTLIATANQGSEATYESGFVIDKFPISRPNLTFSTLTVSNMSPEDSSIYLCSVESPRGREKYFGPGTRLLVL.

The CDR3 DNA follows: TGTGCCAGCAGCTTAACAGGAGTTAATTCACCCCTCCACTTT. Translated, it gives CASSLTGVNSPLHF. This sequence joins TRBV5-6 and TRBJ1-6; a weak D match, TRBD1 (5 bases). The CDR3 consists of 14 residues. Germline V gene lookup returns CDR1 SGHDT and CDR2 YYEEEE. The V end lost 2 bases, the J end lost 6 bases, and 9 bases lay between the germline ends.

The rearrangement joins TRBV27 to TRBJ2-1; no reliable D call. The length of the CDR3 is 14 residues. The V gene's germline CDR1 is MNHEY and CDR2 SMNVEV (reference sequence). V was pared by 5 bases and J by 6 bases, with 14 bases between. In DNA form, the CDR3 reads TGTGCCAGCAGTGGCTTAACCCCGCTCAATGAGCAGTTCTTC. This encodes CASSGLTPLNEQFF.

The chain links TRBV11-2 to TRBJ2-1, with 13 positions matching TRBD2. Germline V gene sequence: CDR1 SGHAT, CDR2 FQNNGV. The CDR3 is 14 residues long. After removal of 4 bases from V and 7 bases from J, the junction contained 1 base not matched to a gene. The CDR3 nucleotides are TGTGCCAGCAGCTGGACTAGCGGGAGTAATGAGCAGTTCTTC. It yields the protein CASSWTSGSNEQFF.

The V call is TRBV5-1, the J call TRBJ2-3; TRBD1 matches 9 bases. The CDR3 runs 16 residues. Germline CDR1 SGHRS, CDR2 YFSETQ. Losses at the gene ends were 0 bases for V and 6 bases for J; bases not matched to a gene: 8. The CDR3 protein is CASSLVGQGEADTQYF. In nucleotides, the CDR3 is TGCGCCAGCAGCTTGGTGGGACAGGGAGAGGCCGATACGCAGTATTTT.